The present TCR beta chain was sequenced within a study of monozygotic twins with inflammatory bowel disease. Regarding the study as a whole: Among IBD patients, TCRbeta diversity (inverse Simpson) was lower than in healthy co-twins.

The CDR3 is 18 residues long. Looked up from germline, CDR1 is MGHRA and CDR2 is YSYEKL. TCRalpha along with TCRbeta cDNA was subjected to two nested PCRs lasting roughly 17 and 9 cycles. TCRdb re-called the 5' RACE reads and gives one entry per CDR3 protein, without DNA. The sample table includes a few hundred thousand distinct CDR3 sequences. About this clonotype itself: Its antigen is not identified.

This chain joins TRBV4-1 and TRBJ2-1; TCRdb calls TRBD2, which cannot be checked without DNA. The origin of this receptor is a human donor with ulcerative colitis or Crohn's disease, or a healthy co-twin of an affected twin (not recorded which). Sample: blood. CDR3 sequence: CASSQDAPTGALYNEQFF.